This TCR beta chain stems from a study of radiotherapy plus CTLA-4 blockade in lung cancer. About the study: Disease control was seen in 31% of patients, objective responses in 15% to 20%. Study-wide results and limits: Early clonal dynamics of blood T cells, together with interferon-beta, were reported as the best response predictor. Once radiotherapy plus ipilimumab had been given, TCR clones derived from tumor expanded in blood.

Points on this clone: Its specificity is unknown.

Patients had chemo-refractory metastatic non-small-cell lung cancer and received focal radiation plus CTLA-4 blockade that used ipilimumab. Only in-frame clones appear in the TCRdb table, and some are missing; sequencing was by immunoSEQ multiplex PCR. Here the sample spans about 59,000 clones, 72% being singletons. Germline trimming cut 4 bases from V and 10 bases from J; bases unmatched to any gene: 8. Germline CDR1 is MGHDK and CDR2 is SYGVNS. The CDR3 loop spans 16 amino acids. The chain combines TRBV25-1 with TRBJ1-6, with 12 bases matching TRBD1. This TCR was sampled from a human donor with non-small cell lung cancer whose response to radiotherapy plus ipilimumab could not be evaluated. Sequenced material: peripheral blood, taken from a patient treated with radiotherapy plus ipilimumab. The CDR3 region has the DNA TGTGCCAGCAGTGGGGTCGGGACAGGGGGCCGCTCACCCCTCCACTTT. Translating it yields CASSGVGTGGRSPLHF.